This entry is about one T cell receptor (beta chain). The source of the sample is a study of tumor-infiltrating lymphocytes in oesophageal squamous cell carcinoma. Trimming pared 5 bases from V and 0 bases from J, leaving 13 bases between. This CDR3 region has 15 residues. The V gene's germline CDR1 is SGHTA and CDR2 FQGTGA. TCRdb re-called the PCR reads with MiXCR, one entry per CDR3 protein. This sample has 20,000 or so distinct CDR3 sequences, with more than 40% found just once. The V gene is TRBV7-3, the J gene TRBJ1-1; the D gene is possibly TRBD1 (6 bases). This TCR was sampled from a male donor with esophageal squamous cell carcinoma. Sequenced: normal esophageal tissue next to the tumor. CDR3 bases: TGTGCCAGCAGCCACACCGGGGGGCTGAACACTGAAGCTTTCTTT. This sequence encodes CASSHTGGLNTEAFF.